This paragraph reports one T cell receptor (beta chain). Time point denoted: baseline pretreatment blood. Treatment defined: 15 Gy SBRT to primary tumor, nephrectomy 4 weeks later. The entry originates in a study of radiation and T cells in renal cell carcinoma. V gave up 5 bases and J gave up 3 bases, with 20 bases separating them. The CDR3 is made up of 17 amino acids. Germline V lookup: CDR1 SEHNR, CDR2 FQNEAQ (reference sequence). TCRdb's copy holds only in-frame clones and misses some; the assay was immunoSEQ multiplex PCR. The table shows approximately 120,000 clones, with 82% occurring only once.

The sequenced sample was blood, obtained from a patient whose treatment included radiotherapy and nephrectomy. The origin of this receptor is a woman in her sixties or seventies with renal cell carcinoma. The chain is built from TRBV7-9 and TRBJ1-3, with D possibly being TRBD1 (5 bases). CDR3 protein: CASSPPSWGVDGNTIYF. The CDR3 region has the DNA TGTGCCAGCAGCCCCCCCTCTTGGGGGGTTGATGGAAACACCATATATTTT.